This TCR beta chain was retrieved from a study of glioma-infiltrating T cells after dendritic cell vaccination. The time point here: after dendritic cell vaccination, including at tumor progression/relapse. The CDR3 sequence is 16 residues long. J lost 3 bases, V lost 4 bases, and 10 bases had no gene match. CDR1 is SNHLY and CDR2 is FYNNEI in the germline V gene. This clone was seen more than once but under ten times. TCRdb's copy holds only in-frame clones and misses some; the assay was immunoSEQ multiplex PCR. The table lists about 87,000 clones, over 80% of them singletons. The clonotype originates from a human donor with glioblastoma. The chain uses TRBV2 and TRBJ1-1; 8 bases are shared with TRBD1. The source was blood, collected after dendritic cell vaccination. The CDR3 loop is CASSAGQGASDTEAFF. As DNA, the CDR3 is TGTGCCAGCAGTGCCGGACAGGGAGCCTCCGACACTGAAGCTTTCTTT.